This TCR beta chain was found in a study of blood T cell repertoires in COVID-19. Assay: immunoSEQ multiplex PCR; the TCRdb copy retains only in-frame clones and omits some. In the table there are about 210,000 clones, 65% to 90% of which are singletons. CDR3 size: 13 residues. The germline V gene encodes CDR1 KGHSH and CDR2 LQKENI. The germline V and J ends were trimmed by 5 bases and 3 bases, with 9 bases remaining between them. The J gene is TRBJ2-3, the V gene TRBV18; TRBD1 is a possible D gene (6 bases). The sequencing sample was made of PBMCs or T cells enriched from blood (not recorded which). The sequence came from a woman between 50 and 59 years old with acute COVID-19. The CDR3: CASSGQPTDTQYF. The CDR3 nucleotides are TGTGCCAGCTCAGGACAGCCAACAGATACGCAGTATTTT.